A selection of T cell receptor beta chains follows, all from one sample in a study of PD-1 blockade in classical Hodgkin lymphoma. Produced via immunoSEQ multiplex PCR; TCRdb's table is partial and in-frame only. The repertoire has 12,000 to 15,000 clones, 86% of them found once; the top ten carry 4.6%. The sample consisted of peripheral blood mononuclear cells (PBMCs), taken at baseline. Source of these receptors: a human donor with classical Hodgkin lymphoma. Both conserved end residues are part of each CDR3. The D gene is left open where the match is weak. Clone size appears in some rows only: once, few, many, or a class for an expanded clone.

clone_size: -; j_call: TRBJ2-1; v_call: TRBV4-2; d_call: -; cdr3_nt: TGTGCCAGCAGCCAAGATGCGAGCGGACAATCCTACAATGAGCAGTTCTTC; cdr3_aa: CASSQDASGQSYNEQFF
clone_size: -; j_call: TRBJ1-1; v_call: TRBV9; d_call: -; cdr3_nt: TGTGCCAGCAGCGTAGAGGCAGGGCTGTCCACTGAAGCTTTCTTT; cdr3_aa: CASSVEAGLSTEAFF
clone_size: few; j_call: TRBJ1-5; v_call: TRBV5-6; d_call: -; cdr3_nt: TGTGCCAGCAGCTTAACCGGGTTTCAGCCCCAGCATTTT; cdr3_aa: CASSLTGFQPQHF
clone_size: few; j_call: TRBJ2-7; v_call: TRBV5-5; d_call: TRBD1; cdr3_nt: TGTGCCAGCAGCACAGGGGTCTTCGGAACCTACGAGCAGTACTTC; cdr3_aa: CASSTGVFGTYEQYF
clone_size: -; j_call: TRBJ2-5; v_call: TRBV5-4; d_call: -; cdr3_nt: TGTGCCAGCACCTCGGGACACGGGGAGACCCAGTACTTC; cdr3_aa: CASTSGHGETQYF
clone_size: -; j_call: TRBJ1-6; v_call: TRBV2; d_call: -; cdr3_nt: TGTGCCAGCTTGGAGGAGGGCAATTCACCCCTCCACTTT; cdr3_aa: CASLEEGNSPLHF
clone_size: once; j_call: TRBJ2-5; v_call: TRBV4-1; d_call: TRBD2; cdr3_nt: TGCGCCAGCAGCCGGGGACTAGCGGGAGGGTTAGAGACCCAGTACTTC; cdr3_aa: CASSRGLAGGLETQYF
clone_size: few; j_call: TRBJ1-1; v_call: TRBV19; d_call: -; cdr3_nt: TGTGCCAGTAGTCCGTCGACAGCCGCCGGGACTGAAGCTTTCTTT; cdr3_aa: CASSPSTAAGTEAFF
clone_size: -; j_call: TRBJ1-3; v_call: TRBV11-2; d_call: TRBD1; cdr3_nt: TGTGCCAGCAGCCCGTGGCTGGGACAGGGAAACACCATATATTTT; cdr3_aa: CASSPWLGQGNTIYF
clone_size: -; j_call: TRBJ1-4; v_call: TRBV19; d_call: TRBD1; cdr3_nt: TGTGCCAGTAGTATTCAAAGGGACAGTGTCAGTGAAAAACTGTTTTTT; cdr3_aa: CASSIQRDSVSEKLFF
clone_size: -; j_call: TRBJ2-7; v_call: TRBV27; d_call: -; cdr3_nt: TGTGCCAGCAGTTTAGGGGGAGGCTACGAGCAGTACTTC; cdr3_aa: CASSLGGGYEQYF
clone_size: once; j_call: TRBJ1-1; v_call: TRBV5-1; d_call: -; cdr3_nt: TGCGCCAGCAGCTTAAAAAGCGACACTGAAGCTTTCTTT; cdr3_aa: CASSLKSDTEAFF
clone_size: -; j_call: TRBJ2-1; v_call: TRBV27; d_call: -; cdr3_nt: TGTGCCAGCATGCAGGGAACCTACAATGAGCAGTTCTTC; cdr3_aa: CASMQGTYNEQFF
clone_size: once; j_call: TRBJ1-2; v_call: TRBV29-1; d_call: TRBD1; cdr3_nt: TGCAGCGTTGAAATATCGGACAGGGACTATGGCTACACCTTC; cdr3_aa: CSVEISDRDYGYTF
clone_size: -; j_call: TRBJ1-1; v_call: TRBV6-6; d_call: -; cdr3_nt: TGTGCCAGCAGTTCCCCGACAGAAATAAACACTGAAGCTTTCTTT; cdr3_aa: CASSSPTEINTEAFF
clone_size: -; j_call: TRBJ2-2; v_call: TRBV27; d_call: TRBD1; cdr3_nt: TGTGCCAGCACCCTCTCGGGGCAGGGGGTTAGGACCGGGGAGCTGTTTTTT; cdr3_aa: CASTLSGQGVRTGELFF
clone_size: once; j_call: TRBJ1-3; v_call: TRBV5-4; d_call: -; cdr3_nt: TGTGCCAGCAGCTTGCGGGGGGAATTAACCGGAAACACCATATATTTT; cdr3_aa: CASSLRGELTGNTIYF
clone_size: -; j_call: TRBJ1-5; v_call: TRBV28; d_call: -; cdr3_nt: TGTGCCAGCAGCCTGCTGGGGGAGGGGACTCAGCCCCAGCATTTT; cdr3_aa: CASSLLGEGTQPQHF
clone_size: -; j_call: TRBJ2-7; v_call: TRBV5-1; d_call: TRBD1; cdr3_nt: TGCGCCAGCAGCTTGCTGACAGGGGTGGCCCGCGAGCAGTACTTC; cdr3_aa: CASSLLTGVAREQYF
clone_size: -; j_call: TRBJ2-1; v_call: TRBV6-4; d_call: TRBD2; cdr3_nt: TGTGCCAGCAGACATAGCGGGAGTAATGAGCAGTTCTTC; cdr3_aa: CASRHSGSNEQFF
clone_size: -; j_call: TRBJ2-5; v_call: TRBV9; d_call: TRBD1; cdr3_nt: TGTGCCAGCAGCGTAGGCCCTAATAGGGGGCTGGAGACCCAGTACTTC; cdr3_aa: CASSVGPNRGLETQYF
clone_size: once; j_call: TRBJ2-7; v_call: TRBV27; d_call: -; cdr3_nt: TGTGCCAGCAGTTTATCGGGCTACGAGCAGTACTTC; cdr3_aa: CASSLSGYEQYF
clone_size: -; j_call: TRBJ2-6; v_call: TRBV27; d_call: -; cdr3_nt: TGTGCCAGCAGTTTACTTCAGGGGCCATCTGGGGCCAACGTCCTGACTTTC; cdr3_aa: CASSLLQGPSGANVLTF
clone_size: -; j_call: TRBJ2-3; v_call: TRBV27; d_call: TRBD1; cdr3_nt: TGTGCCAGCAGCCTTGAGGGGGCGGCCACAGATACGCAGTATTTT; cdr3_aa: CASSLEGAATDTQYF
clone_size: -; j_call: TRBJ1-2; v_call: TRBV6-1; d_call: -; cdr3_nt: TGTGCCATCAGTGAGTCTCCCAATGGCAGGGATAACGGCTACACCTTC; cdr3_aa: CAISESPNGRDNGYTF
clone_size: -; j_call: TRBJ1-2; v_call: TRBV21-1; d_call: -; cdr3_nt: TGTGCCAGCAGCGCGACACATAACTATGGCTACACCTTC; cdr3_aa: CASSATHNYGYTF
clone_size: -; j_call: TRBJ2-2; v_call: TRBV7-7; d_call: TRBD1; cdr3_nt: TGTGCCAGCAGCTCCGGGGGGGCGGGACAGGGGCCTACGAACACCGGGGAGCTGTTTTTT; cdr3_aa: CASSSGGAGQGPTNTGELFF
clone_size: -; j_call: TRBJ2-5; v_call: TRBV5-4; d_call: -; cdr3_nt: TGTGCCACTTCTAAGGGGGAGACCCAGTACTTC; cdr3_aa: CATSKGETQYF
clone_size: -; j_call: TRBJ1-2; v_call: TRBV29-1; d_call: TRBD1; cdr3_nt: TGCAGCGTTGAAGATCGGGGACAGAACTATGGCTACACCTTC; cdr3_aa: CSVEDRGQNYGYTF
clone_size: -; j_call: TRBJ2-7; v_call: TRBV6-1; d_call: -; cdr3_nt: TGTGCCAGCAGTGAAGAAGGAATGTCGAACTACGAGCAGTACTTC; cdr3_aa: CASSEEGMSNYEQYF
clone_size: -; j_call: TRBJ2-7; v_call: TRBV5-1; d_call: -; cdr3_nt: TGCGCCAGCAGCTTGGTCTCGAACTCCTACGAGCAGTACTTC; cdr3_aa: CASSLVSNSYEQYF
clone_size: -; j_call: TRBJ1-2; v_call: TRBV15; d_call: -; cdr3_nt: TGTGCCACCAGCAGAGATCGAGTATCCTATGGCTACACCTTC; cdr3_aa: CATSRDRVSYGYTF
clone_size: -; j_call: TRBJ1-2; v_call: TRBV5-6; d_call: TRBD1; cdr3_nt: TGTGCCAGCACCGAATACCCGACAGGGGGAGACTATGGCTACACCTTC; cdr3_aa: CASTEYPTGGDYGYTF
clone_size: -; j_call: TRBJ1-2; v_call: TRBV18; d_call: -; cdr3_nt: TGTGCCAGCTCCCAATTCCAGAAGGCAGGGGAGGGCTACACCTTC; cdr3_aa: CASSQFQKAGEGYTF
clone_size: -; j_call: TRBJ1-5; v_call: TRBV7-2; d_call: TRBD1; cdr3_nt: TGTGCCAGCAGCCCGGACAGGGGGAGGAATCAGCCCCAGCATTTT; cdr3_aa: CASSPDRGRNQPQHF
clone_size: medium-sized; j_call: TRBJ2-2; v_call: TRBV5-1; d_call: TRBD1; cdr3_nt: TGCGCCAGCAGCTACTCGACAGGGGCGGACGGGGAGCTGTTTTTT; cdr3_aa: CASSYSTGADGELFF
clone_size: -; j_call: TRBJ2-2; v_call: TRBV30; d_call: -; cdr3_nt: TGTGCCTGGAAGAGGGACATTTCTTACACCGGGGAGCTGTTTTTT; cdr3_aa: CAWKRDISYTGELFF
clone_size: -; j_call: TRBJ2-7; v_call: TRBV19; d_call: -; cdr3_nt: TGTGCCAGTAGTATTCTACAGGGAGACGAGCAGTACTTC; cdr3_aa: CASSILQGDEQYF
clone_size: -; j_call: TRBJ1-2; v_call: TRBV30; d_call: -; cdr3_nt: TGTGCCTGGAGTGTAGGAGCTAACTATGGCTACACCTTC; cdr3_aa: CAWSVGANYGYTF
clone_size: -; j_call: TRBJ2-7; v_call: TRBV29-1; d_call: TRBD2; cdr3_nt: TGCAGCTTCTTGGGGGAGGGGCGGGGTTCCTACGAACAGTACTTC; cdr3_aa: CSFLGEGRGSYEQYF
clone_size: -; j_call: TRBJ1-3; v_call: TRBV7-2; d_call: -; cdr3_nt: TGTGCCAGCAGCTTAAGCCCGGGGAGCTCTGGAAACACCATATATTTT; cdr3_aa: CASSLSPGSSGNTIYF
clone_size: few; j_call: TRBJ1-1; v_call: TRBV5-4; d_call: -; cdr3_nt: TGTGCCAGCAGCTTTCCCACACAGGCGGTCGGCACTGAAGCTTTCTTT; cdr3_aa: CASSFPTQAVGTEAFF
clone_size: -; j_call: TRBJ2-2; v_call: TRBV6-5; d_call: TRBD1; cdr3_nt: TGTGCCAGCAGTCCATACAGGGGTGGGGCCGGGGAGCTGTTTTTT; cdr3_aa: CASSPYRGGAGELFF
clone_size: -; j_call: TRBJ2-1; v_call: TRBV5-1; d_call: TRBD2; cdr3_nt: TGCGCCAGCAGCTTGGTTCTGGGACTAGCGGTGGCGGGACCCTACAATGAGCAGTTCTTC; cdr3_aa: CASSLVLGLAVAGPYNEQFF
clone_size: -; j_call: TRBJ2-5; v_call: TRBV5-1; d_call: -; cdr3_nt: TGCGCCAGCAGCCCCCGACAGGCCCTTCAAGAGACCCAGTACTTC; cdr3_aa: CASSPRQALQETQYF
clone_size: -; j_call: TRBJ1-1; v_call: TRBV7-9; d_call: TRBD1; cdr3_nt: TGTGCCAGCAGCTCTCAGGGGGCTGAAGCTTTCTTT; cdr3_aa: CASSSQGAEAFF
clone_size: few; j_call: TRBJ2-5; v_call: TRBV9; d_call: -; cdr3_nt: TGTGCCAGCAGCGTAGAAGGGGGGGCGCGTGAGACCCAGTACTTC; cdr3_aa: CASSVEGGARETQYF
clone_size: -; j_call: TRBJ2-6; v_call: TRBV14; d_call: TRBD2; cdr3_nt: TGTGCCAGCAGCCAGTTAGGACTAGCGGTTGGAGGGGCCAACGTCCTGACTTTC; cdr3_aa: CASSQLGLAVGGANVLTF
clone_size: -; j_call: TRBJ1-2; v_call: TRBV9; d_call: TRBD1; cdr3_nt: TGTGCCAGCAGCCTCGGGACAGACATTAACTATGGCTACACCTTC; cdr3_aa: CASSLGTDINYGYTF
clone_size: -; j_call: TRBJ2-1; v_call: TRBV12-5; d_call: TRBD2; cdr3_nt: TGTGCTAGTGGTTTTATTATTGATCGGGGGGGCCCCTACAATGAGCAGTTCTTC; cdr3_aa: CASGFIIDRGGPYNEQFF
clone_size: -; j_call: TRBJ1-5; v_call: TRBV19; d_call: -; cdr3_nt: TGTGCCAGTGGCCGCGAGCAGCCCCAGCATTTT; cdr3_aa: CASGREQPQHF
clone_size: -; j_call: TRBJ1-6; v_call: TRBV19; d_call: -; cdr3_nt: TGTGCCAGTAGTACCAACCCTCTAAATTCACCCCTCCACTTT; cdr3_aa: CASSTNPLNSPLHF
clone_size: -; j_call: TRBJ2-5; v_call: TRBV19; d_call: TRBD2; cdr3_nt: TGTGCCAGTAGCCCAATCGGTAGCGGGAGAACAGAGACCCAGTACTTC; cdr3_aa: CASSPIGSGRTETQYF
clone_size: -; j_call: TRBJ2-2; v_call: TRBV5-6; d_call: TRBD1; cdr3_nt: TGTGCCAGCAGCTTGGGGGACAGGGCGAACACCGGGGAGCTGTTTTTT; cdr3_aa: CASSLGDRANTGELFF
clone_size: -; j_call: TRBJ2-1; v_call: TRBV28; d_call: TRBD2; cdr3_nt: TGTGCCAGCAGTTTATTCCCTCAAGCGGGAGGGCCGTACAATGAGCAGTTCTTC; cdr3_aa: CASSLFPQAGGPYNEQFF
clone_size: once; j_call: TRBJ1-5; v_call: TRBV28; d_call: TRBD1; cdr3_nt: TGTGCCAGCAGTTTAGTAAAACAGGGGGCTAATCAGCCCCAGCATTTT; cdr3_aa: CASSLVKQGANQPQHF
clone_size: -; j_call: TRBJ2-2; v_call: TRBV9; d_call: TRBD2; cdr3_nt: TGTGCCAGCGAGGGACTAGCTGCCGGGGAGCTGTTTTTT; cdr3_aa: CASEGLAAGELFF
clone_size: few; j_call: TRBJ2-2; v_call: TRBV7-8; d_call: TRBD2; cdr3_nt: TGTGCCAGCACCCTAGCGGGAGTCGGGGAGCTGTTTTTT; cdr3_aa: CASTLAGVGELFF
clone_size: -; j_call: TRBJ1-3; v_call: TRBV7-2; d_call: -; cdr3_nt: TGTGCCAGCAGCTTACTCGGGATCTCTGGAAACACCATATATTTT; cdr3_aa: CASSLLGISGNTIYF